This record looks at one T cell receptor (beta chain) sequence and its context. Its antigen remains unknown. Produced via immunoSEQ multiplex PCR; TCRdb's table is partial and in-frame only. The sample has 32,000 or so clones; about 90% are singletons. These data come from a study of T cells after posttransplantation cyclophosphamide. Germline-derived CDR1 and CDR2 are SEHNR and FQNEAQ (reference sequence). V was pared by 4 bases and J by 5 bases, with 12 bases of the junction left unmatched. The CDR3 runs to 16 residues. Whole-study findings and limits: Blood and skin or GI T cell repertoires showed limited TRB overlap. TRB clonality was highly associated with recipient CMV seropositivity and reactivation. Later post-transplant blood repertoires were often dominated by donor CD8+ memory clones.

The sequenced sample consisted of PBMCs. The source is a woman aged 40 to 50 with a blood cancer, CMV-positive, and with a related stem cell donor. This rearrangement joins TRBV7-9 to TRBJ2-7; 9 bases fit TRBD1. CDR3 DNA: TGTGCCAGCAGCTCGCCGGAGGGGGACAGGGCCCACGAGCAGTACTTC. Translation: CASSSPEGDRAHEQYF.